The entry that follows covers one T cell receptor beta chain sequence. This entry belongs to a study of blood T cell repertoires in COVID-19. Method: immunoSEQ multiplex PCR; TCRdb's copy keeps in-frame clones and lacks some. The sample lists fewer than 350,000 clones, around 88% occurring once. The sequenced material came from peripheral blood. This clonotype was sampled from a woman in her twenties or thirties who had recovered from COVID-19.

This CDR3 is CASSSFSGANVLTF. Written as DNA, the CDR3 is TGTGCCAGCAGCTCCTTCTCTGGGGCCAACGTCCTGACTTTC. The V call is TRBV21-1, the J call TRBJ2-6; the table's D gene call, TRBD2, was not cross checked with the DNA. TRBV21-1 is a pseudogene. The CDR3 consists of 14 residues.